Presented here are 29 T cell receptor beta chains from one specimen sequenced in a study of graft-versus-host responses after intestinal transplantation. Their antigens remain unidentified. Sequencing was performed with immunoSEQ multiplex PCR; in TCRdb, only in-frame clones are kept and a portion is missing. The data contain over 75,000 clones, around 87% of them singletons. The sequences come from unstimulated CD8+ T cells sorted from spleen or lymph node cells, collected before transplant. These receptors originate from a human donor who was the organ donor for an intestinal transplant.

As concerns this clone: This sample also contains other DNA sequences that code for the same CDR3. The chain couples TRBV7-3 to TRBJ1-2; D perhaps matches TRBD1 (5 bases). The germline V and J ends were trimmed by 4 bases and 8 bases, with 14 bases remaining between them. The CDR3 has 13 residues. CDR1 is SGHTA and CDR2 is FQGTGA in the germline V gene. In DNA form, the CDR3 reads TGTGCCAGCAGCTCCCATCCTGGGGCAGGCTACACCTTC. This codes for CASSSHPGAGYTF. Looking up the rest from reference TRBV7-3 and TRBJ1-2 gives the full variable domain: GAGVSQTPSNKVTEKGKYVELRCDPISGHTALYWYRQSLGQGPEFLIYFQGTGAADDSGLPNDRFFAVRPEGSVSTLKIQRTERGDSAVYLCASSSHPGAGYTFGSGTRLTVV.

The V gene is TRBV2, the J gene TRBJ1-1, with D unclear. Germline V lookup: CDR1 SNHLY, CDR2 FYNNEI. The CDR3 loop spans 12 amino acids. Trimming took off 7 bases at V and 4 bases at J, with 10 bases between the two ends. Here the CDR3 DNA reads TGTGCCAGCACCCTCATCCCCACTGAAGCTTTCTTT. Its translation: CASTLIPTEAFF.

This clone has a single count. This sequence joins TRBV5-6 and TRBJ1-1; D gene ambiguous. Germline CDR1 and CDR2: SGHDT and YYEEEE. The CDR3 covers 13 residues. The V end lost 2 bases, the J end lost 5 bases, and 10 bases lay between the germline ends. CDR3 region: CASSFGSRTEAFF. The CDR3, as DNA: TGTGCCAGCAGCTTTGGGTCGCGGACTGAAGCTTTCTTT.

This clone is medium-sized. Other DNA sequences in this sample translate to the same CDR3. The chain links TRBV19 to TRBJ1-5; no definite D call. CDR1 and CDR2 (germline): LNHDA, SQIVND (reference sequence). This CDR3 has 13 residues. The ends were cut back, 9 bases at V and 0 bases at J, with 9 bases in the middle. CDR3 protein: CASRVDSNQPQHF. The CDR3 nucleotides read TGTGCCAGCCGAGTTGATAGCAATCAGCCCCAGCATTTT.

The CDR3 region is CASSPRGGLADTQYF. The CDR3 DNA is TGTGCCAGCAGTCCGCGGGGGGGCCTTGCAGATACGCAGTATTTT. The V gene is TRBV6-5, the J gene TRBJ2-3, with TRBD2 matching over 9 bases. J gave up 4 bases and V 5 bases, and 7 bases lay outside the gene matches. This CDR3 contains 15 residues. Germline V gene sequence: CDR1 MNHEY, CDR2 SVGAGI.

This chain links TRBV19 with TRBJ2-1, with D possibly being TRBD2 (5 bases). Germline loops: CDR1 LNHDA, CDR2 SQIVND (reference sequence). There are 15 residues in the CDR3. The V gene lost 8 bases and the J gene lost 4 bases, with 18 bases spanning the gap. The CDR3 sequence: CASVYGKDGYNEQFF. CDR3 DNA: TGTGCCAGTGTTTACGGGAAGGATGGGTACAATGAGCAGTTCTTC.

The V and J genes are TRBV5-1 and TRBJ1-1, with D possibly being TRBD1 (5 bases). CDR1 is SGHRS and CDR2 is YFSETQ in the germline V gene. The CDR3 covers 16 residues. With 4 bases removed from V and 4 bases from J, the gap between germline ends came to 20 bases. The DNA for the CDR3 is TGCGCCAGCAGCCCGCCCAGGGCGCGGCGGGTCACTGAAGCTTTCTTT. Amino acids: CASSPPRARRVTEAFF.

As regards this clone: Just one base apart from a much larger clone, this may be a read error. The gene calls are TRBV4-2 and TRBJ1-6; D may be TRBD1 (5 bases). V lost 0 bases and J lost 3, with 18 bases in between. Germline CDR1 LGHNA, CDR2 YNFKEQ. CDR3 length: 19 amino acids. The CDR3 nucleotides are TGTGCCAGCAGCCAAGATGGGGGAACGACGGACCACTATAATTCACCCCTCCACTTT. Its translation: CASSQDGGTTDHYNSPLHF.

This chain uses TRBV4-1 with TRBJ2-7; TRBD1 or TRBD2 may be the D gene (8 bases each). Germline V gene sequence: CDR1 MGHRA, CDR2 YSYEKL. The length of the CDR3 is 17 residues. V lost 5 bases, J lost 4 bases, and 24 bases lay in between. The CDR3 sequence is CASSIGQGFGGGYEQYF. Written as DNA, the CDR3 is TGCGCCAGCAGCATAGGACAGGGTTTCGGGGGGGGATACGAGCAGTACTTC.

V and J are TRBV28 and TRBJ1-5, with unresolved D. Germline V gene data show CDR1 as MDHEN and CDR2 as SYDVKM. The CDR3 has 18 residues. The germline V and J ends were trimmed by 2 bases and 5 bases, with 22 bases remaining between them. For the CDR3, the DNA is TGTGCCAGCAGTTTACTTCTACGGGGTTCGAACGGCGATCAGCCCCAGCATTTT. Amino acid sequence: CASSLLLRGSNGDQPQHF.

This clone has more than one count but fewer than ten. The chain joins TRBV28 to TRBJ1-3; no definite D call. The germline V gene encodes CDR1 MDHEN and CDR2 SYDVKM. V was shortened by 6 bases and J by 0 bases, with 9 bases between the two germline ends. The CDR3 has 14 residues. In DNA form, the CDR3 reads TGTGCCAGCAGCCTAGACAACTCTGGAAACACCATATATTTT. This translates into CASSLDNSGNTIYF.

The V call is TRBV10-2, the J call TRBJ1-3; no clear D. Germline V gene sequence: CDR1 WSHSY, CDR2 SAAADI. V was shortened by 9 bases and J by 0 bases, with 18 bases between the two germline ends. This CDR3 is built from 16 residues. CDR3 bases: TGCGCCAGAGAAGAGTCAGAGAGGACCTCTGGAAACACCATATATTTT. It is translated as CAREESERTSGNTIYF.

The gene calls are TRBV15 and TRBJ1-4; no firm D call. The CDR3 loop spans 14 amino acids. The V end was cut by 2 bases, the J end by 7 bases, with 11 bases between. Looked up from germline, CDR1 is LNHNV and CDR2 is YYDKDF (reference sequence). For the CDR3, the DNA is TGTGCCACCAGCAGATCCGGGCGGGGTGAAAAACTGTTTTTT. Translation gives CATSRSGRGEKLFF.

The chain combines TRBV5-8 with TRBJ2-7, with 10 positions matching TRBD2. V was clipped by 0 bases and J by 3 bases; unmatched bases: 6. Germline V lookup: CDR1 SGHTS, CDR2 YDEGEE. CDR3 length equals 16 residues. CDR3 sequence reads: CASSLVASGGFYEQYF. The DNA of the CDR3 is TGTGCCAGCAGCTTGGTGGCTAGCGGGGGTTTCTACGAGCAGTACTTC.

This clone was seen just once. The V and J genes are TRBV30 and TRBJ1-4; D remains unclear. Trimming took off 2 bases at V and 6 bases at J, with 16 bases between the two ends. The CDR3 is made up of 15 amino acids. Germline assignment: CDR1 GTSNPN and CDR2 SVGIG (reference sequence). The CDR3 sequence: CAWSSPAVGDEKLFF. The DNA of the CDR3 is TGTGCCTGGAGTTCCCCCGCGGTTGGGGATGAAAAACTGTTTTTT. The full variable domain, rest sourced from reference TRBV30 and TRBJ1-4, is SQTIHQWPATLVQPVGSPLSLECTVEGTSNPNLYWYRQAAGRGLQLLFYSVGIGQISSEVPQNLSASRPQDRQFILSSKKLLLSDSGFYLCAWSSPAVGDEKLFFGSGTQLSVL.

The chain uses TRBV4-1 and TRBJ2-1; unclear D gene. In germline, CDR1 is MGHRA, CDR2 YSYEKL. This CDR3 has 15 residues. Trimming shortened V by 1 base and J by 5 bases, and 12 bases separated the two germline ends. In DNA, the CDR3 is TGCGCCAGCAGCCAAGCATGGGGTGCCAACAATGAGCAGTTCTTC. Translation: CASSQAWGANNEQFF.

The rearrangement links TRBV11-2 to TRBJ1-5, with TRBD1 matching 7 bases. Germline V lookup: CDR1 SGHAT, CDR2 FQNNGV. The V gene end was trimmed by 1 base and the J gene end by 1 base; junction bases not matched to a gene: 4. This CDR3 is built from 16 residues. CDR3 DNA: TGTGCCAGCAGCTTAGTCTACAGGGGAAGCAATCAGCCCCAGCATTTT. Protein product: CASSLVYRGSNQPQHF. Full variable domain (missing parts from reference TRBV11-2 and TRBJ1-5): EAGVAQSPRYKIIEKRQSVAFWCNPISGHATLYWYQQILGQGPKLLIQFQNNGVVDDSQLPKDRFSAERLKGVDSTLKIQPAKLEDSAVYLCASSLVYRGSNQPQHFGDGTRLSIL.

This clone was seen only a few times. One junction end does not reproduce the germline sequence, and a read error may be involved. The CDR3: CASSDITGGNAEAFF. DNA for the CDR3: TGTGCCAGCAGTGATATAACAGGAGGGAACGCTGAAGCTTTCTTT. The chain employs TRBV2 and TRBJ1-1; D is possibly TRBD1 (5 bases). This CDR3 is built from 15 residues. The germline gives CDR1 SNHLY, CDR2 FYNNEI.

The J gene is TRBJ1-2, the V gene TRBV5-5; 10 bases are a match to TRBD1. The CDR3 is 17 amino acids. The trim removed 2 bases at V and 3 bases at J, leaving 10 bases unmatched. Germline values: CDR1 SGHKS, CDR2 YYEKEE (reference sequence). CDR3 coding DNA: TGTGCCAGCAGCTTTCAAAGGTTTGGGACAGGGGACTATGGCTACACCTTC. Amino acids: CASSFQRFGTGDYGYTF.

This chain uses TRBV19 with TRBJ1-2; D not resolved. From germline, CDR1 is LNHDA and CDR2 SQIVND (reference sequence). V lost 7 bases and J lost 4, with 10 bases in between. The CDR3 covers 12 residues. The CDR3 DNA sequence: TGTGCCAGTAAATGGGGAAGCTATGGCTACACCTTC. Its translation: CASKWGSYGYTF.

This chain links TRBV10-3 with TRBJ2-3; 7 nucleotides align to TRBD2. The germline V gene encodes CDR1 ENHRY and CDR2 SYGVKD. J gave up 0 bases and V 2 bases, and 8 bases lay outside the gene matches. This CDR3 has 17 amino acids. Here the CDR3 reads CAISERPGLSSTDTQYF. In nucleotides, the CDR3 is TGTGCCATCAGTGAGCGCCCGGGACTATCTAGCACAGATACGCAGTATTTT.

Of note for this clone: At one end, the junction sequence differs from germline, possibly due to a read error. The chain combines TRBV6-5 with TRBJ1-3; D not certain. CDR3 size: 15 residues. The germline V gene encodes CDR1 MNHEY and CDR2 SVGAGI. CDR3 protein: CASAPRHFSENTIYF. CDR3 DNA sequence: TGTGCCAGCGCTCCCCGACACTTCTCTGAAAACACCATATATTTT.

V usage is TRBV10-2 and J usage is TRBJ1-2; 7 bases match TRBD1. The CDR3 extends over 16 amino acids. Germline assignment: CDR1 WSHSY and CDR2 SAAADI. The junction had 18 bases not matched to a gene; V was cut back by 8 bases and J by 6 bases. This chain's CDR3 is CASDTTPGQSPDGYTF. The CDR3 DNA follows: TGCGCCAGCGACACAACACCGGGACAGTCTCCTGATGGCTACACCTTC.

This clone was seen just once. The chain carries TRBV18 and TRBJ1-3, with D hard to call. The CDR3 is made up of 13 amino acids. Germline CDR1 reads KGHSH; CDR2 reads LQKENI. Trimming took off 5 bases at V and 2 bases at J, with 7 bases between the two ends. CDR3 DNA sequence: TGTGCCAGCTCATCATCTCCTGGAAACACCATATATTTT. Translated: CASSSSPGNTIYF.

The rearrangement joins TRBV7-3 to TRBJ2-2; 9 bases match TRBD1. After removal of 2 bases from V and 6 bases from J, the junction contained 22 bases not matched to a gene. Germline V gene sequence: CDR1 SGHTA, CDR2 FQGTGA. This CDR3 has 21 residues. CDR3: CASSLGEIPVWGQGVAGELFF. Here the CDR3 DNA reads TGTGCCAGCAGCTTAGGAGAAATCCCGGTCTGGGGACAGGGCGTGGCCGGGGAGCTGTTTTTT.

The chain couples TRBV30 to TRBJ2-1; no firm D call. Germline CDR1 and CDR2: GTSNPN and SVGIG (reference sequence). The CDR3 contains 13 residues. Deletions cut 0 bases from V and 3 bases from J, with 6 bases between. The CDR3 protein is CAWSVMDYNEQFF. Here the CDR3 DNA reads TGTGCCTGGAGTGTAATGGACTACAATGAGCAGTTCTTC. The variable domain in full, completed from reference TRBV30 and TRBJ2-1, reads SQTIHQWPATLVQPVGSPLSLECTVEGTSNPNLYWYRQAAGRGLQLLFYSVGIGQISSEVPQNLSASRPQDRQFILSSKKLLLSDSGFYLCAWSVMDYNEQFFGPGTRLTVL.

The chain is built from TRBV30 and TRBJ2-7, with D uncertain. The length of the CDR3 is 12 residues. In germline, CDR1 is GTSNPN, CDR2 SVGIG (reference sequence). With 0 bases removed from V and 2 bases from J, the gap between germline ends came to 5 bases. CDR3 DNA: TGTGCCTGGAGTGTACGGGCCTACGAGCAGTACTTC. It codes for CAWSVRAYEQYF.

The rearrangement uses TRBV2 and TRBJ2-7; D gene uncertain. V gave up 5 bases and J gave up 0 bases, with 5 bases separating them. Germline V gene lookup returns CDR1 SNHLY and CDR2 FYNNEI. This CDR3 comprises 12 residues. The CDR3 sequence is CASSSSSYEQYF. The CDR3 region has the DNA TGTGCCAGCAGTAGCAGCTCCTACGAGCAGTACTTC.

This clone was picked up a small number of times. The V and J genes are TRBV21-1 and TRBJ1-4. TRBV21-1 is termed a pseudogene. The CDR3 is 18 amino acids. The CDR3 nucleotides are TGTGCCAGCAGGAAGGGCTTAGCTAACAAGGTGCATAATGAAAAACTGTTTTTT. Translated: CASRKGLANKVHNEKLFF.